The source of this TCR beta chain is a study of siplizumab effects on memory and regulatory T cells. CDR1 is MNHNS, CDR2 SASEGT, per germline. This CDR3 has 15 residues. The V and J ends lost 6 bases and 4 bases, in that order; junction bases with no gene match: 8. Generated by immunoSEQ multiplex PCR, the TCRdb table keeps only in-frame clones and is missing some. Of around 100,000 clones in the sample, around 93% were seen once. Points on this clone: Its antigen is not identified.

Study-wide results and limits: Researchers could map only a minor fraction of alloreactive clones to unstimulated subsets. Naive T cells appeared more diverse than memory cells and seemed to be major alloresponse contributors. The suppressive capacity of proliferating Tregs from siplizumab cultures remained unconfirmed.

The chain has TRBV6-1 and TRBJ2-7, with 11 bases identical to TRBD2. Input material: non-Treg CD4+ T cells sorted from blood. The sequence was obtained from a human donor in good health. Here the CDR3 DNA reads TGTGCCAGCAGGGAGGGACTAGCGGCCATGTACGAGCAGTACTTC. Protein: CASREGLAAMYEQYF.